The source of this T cell receptor beta chain is a study of blood T cell repertoires in COVID-19 (dated by TCRdb to about 2020). For context, the study as a whole: Samples covering the acute and convalescent phases of COVID-19 were provided by collaborators in the United States, Italy and Spain. The material from the prospective study consisted of cDNA or gDNA derived from T cells, B-cell-depleted T cells, or PBMCs. Deeply sampled blood TCRbeta repertoires from subjects exposed to, actively infected with, or recovered from COVID-19 were included in the dataset. The repertoires were released in a freely available public database meant as a resource for research on the immune response to SARS-CoV-2. The samples were drawn from the first 160 participants of the ongoing ImmuneRACE study and from over a thousand subjects provided by 6 global collaborators. Nearly every sample came with metadata listing a de-identified subject ID, COVID-19 status, age in years and sex. Where available, HLA class I and class II types were taken from metadata supplied by the sample provider and were not determined by assay-based typing.

What the work shows at the level of the full study, not this receptor alone: Clinical and demographic metadata were provided uncurated, with the amount varying by source and participant.

Note on this clone: The antigen this receptor binds is unknown. There are no base qualities to consult, and no much larger clone falls within one base.

Here V drops 5 bases and J drops 1 base, and the junction holds 5 bases not matched to any gene. The CDR3, cysteine through phenylalanine, is 15 amino acids long. The only DNA kept is the CDR3, 45 bases in frame from the first base. Taken from the germline V gene, the CDR1 and CDR2 loops are SGHVS and FNYEAQ. A second Seattle source provided samples from volunteer blood donors who had recovered from COVID-19. The collaborating institutions used their own protocols to collect whole blood in K2EDTA tubes. For TCRbeta analysis, collaborator samples were shipped as frozen whole blood, as isolated PBMCs, or as DNA extracted from either sample type. TCRbeta CDR3 regions were amplified from genomic DNA using the immunoSEQ Assay, a bias-controlled multiplex PCR. Per the original workflow: The number of nucleated cells in each sample was estimated from the amplification of reference gene primers within the assay. To quantify the absolute abundance of each unique TCRbeta CDR3 rearrangement, sequence reads were collapsed and filtered. For each sample, productive Simpson clonality was calculated as the square root of Simpson's diversity index across productive rearrangements. Sourced from immuneACCESS, this table was stored by TCRdb with only in-frame sequences that have V and J called. A share of the clones is absent; for the studies checked, an unresolved V gene accounts for under half, and the remainder has no known explanation. Clone size and V and J calls were adopted from that table, with D and trimming inferred from the DNA. The sample table lists approximately 300,000 clones, around 92% of them with a count of one. The ten most abundant clones make up about 6.8% of the sample.

This sequence originates from a man aged 18 to 29 who had recovered from COVID-19. The rearrangement combines TRBV7-6 with TRBJ2-7, with 10 central nucleotides matching TRBD1. Sequenced: peripheral blood. The DNA reads as follows: TGTGCCAGCAGCGGAGGGACAGGGGCGTCCTACGAGCAGTACTTC. Translated, this gives CASSGGTGASYEQYF.